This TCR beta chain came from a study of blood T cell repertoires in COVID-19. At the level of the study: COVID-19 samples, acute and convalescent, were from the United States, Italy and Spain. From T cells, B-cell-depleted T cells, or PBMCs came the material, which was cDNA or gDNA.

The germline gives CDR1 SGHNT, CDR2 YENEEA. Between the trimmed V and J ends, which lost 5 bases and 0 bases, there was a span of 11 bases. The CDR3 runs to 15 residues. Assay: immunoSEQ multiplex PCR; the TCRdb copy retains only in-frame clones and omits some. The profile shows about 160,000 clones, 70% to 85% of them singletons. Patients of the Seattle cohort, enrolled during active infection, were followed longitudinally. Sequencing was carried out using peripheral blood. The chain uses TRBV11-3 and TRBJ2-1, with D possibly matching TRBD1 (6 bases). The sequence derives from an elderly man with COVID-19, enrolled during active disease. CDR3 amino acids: CASSDAGASYNEQFF. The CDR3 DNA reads TGTGCCAGCAGCGATGCAGGGGCCTCCTACAATGAGCAGTTCTTC.